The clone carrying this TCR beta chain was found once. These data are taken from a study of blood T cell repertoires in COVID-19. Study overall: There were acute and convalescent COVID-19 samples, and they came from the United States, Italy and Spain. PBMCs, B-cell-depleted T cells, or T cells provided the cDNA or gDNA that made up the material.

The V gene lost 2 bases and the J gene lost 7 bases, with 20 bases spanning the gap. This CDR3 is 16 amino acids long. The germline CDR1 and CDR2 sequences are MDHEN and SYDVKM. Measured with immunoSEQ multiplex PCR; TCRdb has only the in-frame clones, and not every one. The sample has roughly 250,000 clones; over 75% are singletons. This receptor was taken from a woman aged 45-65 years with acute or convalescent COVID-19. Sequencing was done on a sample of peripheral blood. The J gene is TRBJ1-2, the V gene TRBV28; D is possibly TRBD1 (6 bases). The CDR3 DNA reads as TGTGCCAGCAGTTTAGTTGGGACACTACAAGATAGTGGCTACACCTTC. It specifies CASSLVGTLQDSGYTF.